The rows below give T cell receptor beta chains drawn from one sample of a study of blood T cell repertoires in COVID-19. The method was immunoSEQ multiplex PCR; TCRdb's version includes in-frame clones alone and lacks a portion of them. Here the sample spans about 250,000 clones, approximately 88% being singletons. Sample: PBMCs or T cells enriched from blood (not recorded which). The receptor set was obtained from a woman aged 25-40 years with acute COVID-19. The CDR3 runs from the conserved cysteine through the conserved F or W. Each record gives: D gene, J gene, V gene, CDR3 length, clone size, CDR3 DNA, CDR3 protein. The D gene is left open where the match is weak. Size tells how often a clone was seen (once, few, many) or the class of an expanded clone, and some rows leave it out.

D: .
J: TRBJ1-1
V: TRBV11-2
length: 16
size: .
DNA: TGTGCCAGCAGCTTACCCACGGAAGGGGGAGACACTGAAGCTTTCTTT
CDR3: CASSLPTEGGDTEAFF

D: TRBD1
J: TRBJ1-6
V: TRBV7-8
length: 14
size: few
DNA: TGTGCCAGCAGCTCCGGGACAGGGCACTCACCCCTCCACTTT
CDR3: CASSSGTGHSPLHF

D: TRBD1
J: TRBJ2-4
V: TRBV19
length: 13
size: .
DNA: TGTGCCAGCGAGGACAGGGGAAAAAACATTCAGTACTTC
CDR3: CASEDRGKNIQYF

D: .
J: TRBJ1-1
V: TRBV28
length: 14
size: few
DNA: TGTGCCAGCAGTTCCCCAGGGAATGTCGCTGAAGCTTTCTTT
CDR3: CASSSPGNVAEAFF

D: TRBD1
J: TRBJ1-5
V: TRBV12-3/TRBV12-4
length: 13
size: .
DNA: TGTGCCACCAGGTCGAAGGGGGCGCAGCCCCAGCATTTT
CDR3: CATRSKGAQPQHF

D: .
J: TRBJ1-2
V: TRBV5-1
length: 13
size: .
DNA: TGCGCCAGCAGCTTAGGGGGAAACTATGGCTACACCTTC
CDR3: CASSLGGNYGYTF

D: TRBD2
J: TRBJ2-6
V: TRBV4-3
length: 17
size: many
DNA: TGCGCCAGCAGCCAGAGCGGGGCCAGCTCTGGGGCCAACGTCCTGACTTTC
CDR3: CASSQSGASSGANVLTF

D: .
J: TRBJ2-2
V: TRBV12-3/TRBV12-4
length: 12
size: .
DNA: TGTGCCAGCAGTCGGGGGACCGGGGAGCTGTTTTTT
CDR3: CASSRGTGELFF

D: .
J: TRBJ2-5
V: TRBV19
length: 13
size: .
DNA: TGTGCCAGTAGTATAGCAGGGTCGGAGACCCAGTACTTC
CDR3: CASSIAGSETQYF

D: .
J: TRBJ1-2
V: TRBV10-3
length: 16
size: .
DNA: TGTGCCATCAGTGATGGGACACAGCAGGGTAATTACGGCTACACCTTC
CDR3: CAISDGTQQGNYGYTF

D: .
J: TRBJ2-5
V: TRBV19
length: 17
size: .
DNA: TGTGCCAGTAGTCCAACTGTAAGACTTCAGTCACAAGAGACCCAGTACTTC
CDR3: CASSPTVRLQSQETQYF

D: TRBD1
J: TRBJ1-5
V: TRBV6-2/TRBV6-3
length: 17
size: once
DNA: TGTGCCAGCAGTCACACCTGGCAGGGGGCTGGCAATCAGCCCCAGCATTTT
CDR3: CASSHTWQGAGNQPQHF

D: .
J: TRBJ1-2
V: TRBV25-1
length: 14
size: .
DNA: TGTGCCAGCAGTGAAGGCCTGAGGATCGAGGGCTACACCTTC
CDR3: CASSEGLRIEGYTF

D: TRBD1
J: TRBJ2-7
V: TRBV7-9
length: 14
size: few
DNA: TGTGCCAGCAGCTCACACCAGGGGGAGTACGAGCAGTACTTC
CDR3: CASSSHQGEYEQYF

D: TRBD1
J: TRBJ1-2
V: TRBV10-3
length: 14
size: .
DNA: TGTGCCATCAGTGAGGGACAGGGGGGGTATGGCTACACCTTC
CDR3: CAISEGQGGYGYTF

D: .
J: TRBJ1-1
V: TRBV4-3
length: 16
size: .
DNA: TGCGCCAGCAGCCAAGGTCGACAGGTGACGAACACTGAAGCTTTCTTT
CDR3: CASSQGRQVTNTEAFF

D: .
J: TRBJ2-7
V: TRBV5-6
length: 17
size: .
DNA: TGTGCCAGCAGCTTGGTAGCGTGGACCCAATACCCCTACGAGCAGTACTTC
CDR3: CASSLVAWTQYPYEQYF

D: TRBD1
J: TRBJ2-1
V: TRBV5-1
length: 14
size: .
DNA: TGCGCCAGCAGCACAGGGGATCCAAGTGGGGAGCAGTTCTTC
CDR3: CASSTGDPSGEQFF

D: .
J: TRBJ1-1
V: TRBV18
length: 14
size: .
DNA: TGTGCCAGCTCGCCGGGTCCTACGAACACTGAAGCTTTCTTT
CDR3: CASSPGPTNTEAFF

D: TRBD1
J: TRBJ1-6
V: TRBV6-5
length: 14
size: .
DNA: TGTGCCAGCACAGGGGGTGGAAGTGATTCACCCCTCCACTTT
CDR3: CASTGGGSDSPLHF

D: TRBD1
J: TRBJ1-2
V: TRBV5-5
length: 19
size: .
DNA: TGTGCCAGCAGCTCTTCCCCGGGGGGACAGGGGCTGTTGGACTATGGCTACACCTTC
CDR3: CASSSSPGGQGLLDYGYTF

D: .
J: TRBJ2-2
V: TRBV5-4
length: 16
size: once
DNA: TGTGCCAGCAGCTTCCTGGCGGGGAAGAACACCGGGGAGCTGTTTTTT
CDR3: CASSFLAGKNTGELFF

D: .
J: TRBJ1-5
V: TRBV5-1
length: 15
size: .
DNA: TGCGCCAGCAGCCCGGGGACTGGTAGCAATCAGCCCCAGCATTTT
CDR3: CASSPGTGSNQPQHF

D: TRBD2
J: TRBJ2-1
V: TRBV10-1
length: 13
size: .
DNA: TGCGCCAGCAGTGACGGGGGGTACAATGAGCAGTTCTTC
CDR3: CASSDGGYNEQFF

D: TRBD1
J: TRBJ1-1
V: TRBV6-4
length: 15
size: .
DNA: TGTGCCAGCAGTGACTCGAGACAGGGGTTGACTGAAGCTTTCTTT
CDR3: CASSDSRQGLTEAFF

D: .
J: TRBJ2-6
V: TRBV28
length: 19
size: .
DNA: TGTGCCAGCAGTTTATTGGGTCAAGGGGAGGTAGCTGGGGCCAACGTCCTGACTTTC
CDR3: CASSLLGQGEVAGANVLTF

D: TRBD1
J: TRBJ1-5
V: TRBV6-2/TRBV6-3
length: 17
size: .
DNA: TGTGCCAGCAGCCGACAGGGGGCGTTAAGGGGCAATCAGCCCCAGCATTTT
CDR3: CASSRQGALRGNQPQHF

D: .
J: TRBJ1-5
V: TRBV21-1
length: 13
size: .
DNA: TGTGCCAGCCAAGGAAGGGGGAATCAGCCCCAGCATTTT
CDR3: CASQGRGNQPQHF

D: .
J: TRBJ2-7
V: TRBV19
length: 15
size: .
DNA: TGTGCCAGTAGTATTCAGAGAGGGTCTGGCTACGAGCAGTACTTC
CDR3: CASSIQRGSGYEQYF

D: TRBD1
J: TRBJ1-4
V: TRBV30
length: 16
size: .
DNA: TGTGCCTGGAGTAGGACGGGGACAGCAACTAATGAAAAACTGTTTTTT
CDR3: CAWSRTGTATNEKLFF

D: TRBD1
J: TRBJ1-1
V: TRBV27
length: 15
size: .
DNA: TGTGCCAGCAGAGAAAGGACAGGGCCTAACACTGAAGCTTTCTTT
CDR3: CASRERTGPNTEAFF

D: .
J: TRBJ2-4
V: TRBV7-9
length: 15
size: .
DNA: TGTGCCAGCAGCCGAGGCGCGGGGGCCAAAAACATTCAGTACTTC
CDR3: CASSRGAGAKNIQYF

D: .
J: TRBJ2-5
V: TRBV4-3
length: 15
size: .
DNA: TGCGCCAGCAGCCAAGACAAACAGGGTGGAGAGACCCAGTACTTC
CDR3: CASSQDKQGGETQYF

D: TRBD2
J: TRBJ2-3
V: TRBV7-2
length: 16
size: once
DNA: TGTGCCAGCAGTGCCCCGCCCGGGACTAGCAAAGATACGCAGTATTTT
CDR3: CASSAPPGTSKDTQYF

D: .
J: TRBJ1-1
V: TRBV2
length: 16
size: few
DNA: TGTGCCAGCAGCCTTAACAGGGAAACGGGGAACACTGAAGCTTTCTTT
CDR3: CASSLNRETGNTEAFF

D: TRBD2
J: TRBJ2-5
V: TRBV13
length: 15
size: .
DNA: TGTGCCAGCAGCTTAGGGTCTAGCGGCCAAGAGACCCAGTACTTC
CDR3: CASSLGSSGQETQYF

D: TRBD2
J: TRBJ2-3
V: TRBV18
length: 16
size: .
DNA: TGTGCCAGCTCTCAGTACTTAGCGGGGAACACAGATACGCAGTATTTT
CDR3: CASSQYLAGNTDTQYF

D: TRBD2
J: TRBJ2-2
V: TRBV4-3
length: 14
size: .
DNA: TGCGCCAGCAGCCAAGGACTAGCGCTACGGGAGCTGTTTTTT
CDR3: CASSQGLALRELFF

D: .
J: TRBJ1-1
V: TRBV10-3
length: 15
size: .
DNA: TGTGCCATCAGTGCAGAGGCCGGTGAGAACACTGAAGCTTTCTTT
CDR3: CAISAEAGENTEAFF

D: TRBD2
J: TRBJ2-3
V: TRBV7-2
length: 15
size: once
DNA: TGTGCCAGCAGTTCACAGCGGGGGCCAACAGATACGCAGTATTTT
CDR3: CASSSQRGPTDTQYF

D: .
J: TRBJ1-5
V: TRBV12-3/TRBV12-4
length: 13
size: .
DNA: TGTGCCAGCAGTTTCGGGTTGCCTCAGCCCCAGCATTTT
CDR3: CASSFGLPQPQHF

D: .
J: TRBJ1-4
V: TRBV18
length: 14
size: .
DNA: TGTGCCAGCTCCGCTGGACAACTTAATGAAAAACTGTTTTTT
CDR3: CASSAGQLNEKLFF

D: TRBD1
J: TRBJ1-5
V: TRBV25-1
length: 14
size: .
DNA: TGTGCCAGCAGTGCCCACAGGGGTGGTCAGCCCCAGCATTTT
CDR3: CASSAHRGGQPQHF

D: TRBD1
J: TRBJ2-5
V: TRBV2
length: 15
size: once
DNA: TGTGCCAGCAGCGGACAGGGGGCCGGAGTGGGGGACCAGTACTTC
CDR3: CASSGQGAGVGDQYF

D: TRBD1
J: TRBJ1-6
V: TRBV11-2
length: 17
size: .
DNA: TGTGCCAGCAGCTTAGAAGGGGGTGGGACAGGTAATTCACCCCTCCACTTT
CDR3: CASSLEGGGTGNSPLHF

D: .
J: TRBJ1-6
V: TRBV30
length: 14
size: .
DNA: TGTGCCTGGAGTGTAGGAGGAAATCGTACACCCCTCCACTTT
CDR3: CAWSVGGNRTPLHF

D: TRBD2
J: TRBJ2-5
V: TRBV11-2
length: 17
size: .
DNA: TGTGCCAGCAGCCGGGGGGAAGGCGGGGAGAAGAAAGAGACCCAGTACTTC
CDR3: CASSRGEGGEKKETQYF

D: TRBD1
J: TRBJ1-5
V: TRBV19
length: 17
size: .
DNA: TGTGCCAGTATGGGACAGGGGGCGATTTATAGCAATCAGCCCCAGCATTTT
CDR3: CASMGQGAIYSNQPQHF